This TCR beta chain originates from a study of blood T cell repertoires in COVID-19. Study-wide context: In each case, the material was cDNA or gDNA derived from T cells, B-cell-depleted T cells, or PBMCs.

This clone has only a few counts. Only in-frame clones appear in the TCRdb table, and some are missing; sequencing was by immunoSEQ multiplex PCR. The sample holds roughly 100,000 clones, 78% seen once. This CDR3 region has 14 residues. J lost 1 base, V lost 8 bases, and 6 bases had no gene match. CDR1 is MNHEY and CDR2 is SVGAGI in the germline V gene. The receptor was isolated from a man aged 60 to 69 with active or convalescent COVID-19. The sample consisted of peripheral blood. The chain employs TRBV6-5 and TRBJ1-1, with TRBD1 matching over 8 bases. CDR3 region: CASFRTGRNTEAFF. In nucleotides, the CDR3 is TGTGCCAGCTTCCGGACAGGGAGGAACACTGAAGCTTTCTTT.